One and the same sample provided the 17 T cell receptor beta chains below, sequenced in a study of shared clonotypes between healthy human individuals. Only in-frame clones appear in the TCRdb table, and some are missing; sequencing was by immunoSEQ multiplex PCR. The table lists roughly 500,000 clones, roughly 95% of them singletons. The sequenced material came from naive CD4+ T cells sorted from blood. Subset defined: CD45RA+ positively selected. These receptors came from a woman in her twenties or thirties in good health.

Notes on this clone: Other DNA sequences in the same sample also yield this CDR3. The chain uses TRBV28 and TRBJ2-7; no clear D. The CDR3 has 11 residues. V was shortened by 4 bases and J by 3 bases, with 4 bases between the two germline ends. Germline V gives CDR1 MDHEN, CDR2 SYDVKM. CDR3 bases: TGTGCCAGCAGTTCCGTCTACGAGCAGTACTTC. It codes for CASSSVYEQYF.

The chain carries TRBV27 and TRBJ2-2; 9 bases fit TRBD1. J lost 4 bases, V lost 5 bases, and 2 bases had no gene match. The CDR3 consists of 14 residues. Germline values: CDR1 MNHEY, CDR2 SMNVEV (reference sequence). CDR3 sequence reads: CASSLQGATGELFF. The CDR3 DNA reads TGTGCCAGCAGTCTACAGGGGGCCACCGGGGAGCTGTTTTTT.

This rearrangement joins TRBV28 to TRBJ1-2; D gene unclear. The CDR3 runs to 13 residues. CDR1 MDHEN and CDR2 SYDVKM come from the germline V gene. Trimming took 3 bases from V and 1 from J, leaving 6 bases between them. CDR3 in amino acids: CASSFNGNYGYTF. Written as DNA, the CDR3 is TGTGCCAGCAGTTTCAACGGTAACTATGGCTACACCTTC.

As DNA, the CDR3 is TGTGCCAGCAGCCCCCATTCGGGGTCAACCTACGAGCAGTACTTC. Its protein product is CASSPHSGSTYEQYF. The V gene is TRBV9, the J gene TRBJ2-7; possibly TRBD2 for D (5 bases). Looked up from germline, CDR1 is SGDLS and CDR2 is YYNGEE. The CDR3 is 15 residues long. The V end was cut by 4 bases, the J end by 2 bases, with 16 bases between.

The chain is built from TRBV7-9 and TRBJ1-1, with TRBD1 as a possible D gene (5 bases). Deletions cut 5 bases from V and 4 bases from J, with 17 bases between. This CDR3 has 15 residues. Germline-derived CDR1 and CDR2 are SEHNR and FQNEAQ (reference sequence). The CDR3 nucleotides read TGTGCCAGCAGCCCAACGGCGGGGACGGGCACTGAAGCTTTCTTT. It codes for CASSPTAGTGTEAFF.

This chain uses TRBV18 with TRBJ1-1, with 8 bases aligning to TRBD1. CDR3 size: 16 residues. Germline lookup yields CDR1 KGHSH and CDR2 LQKENI. J gave up 0 bases and V 3 bases, and 6 bases lay outside the gene matches. The CDR3 is CASSPGQGPMNTEAFF. The CDR3 DNA sequence: TGTGCCAGCTCACCCGGACAGGGTCCAATGAACACTGAAGCTTTCTTT.

The V gene is TRBV5-1, the J gene TRBJ2-1, with TRBD2 matching 7 bases. Germline V gene lookup returns CDR1 SGHRS and CDR2 YFSETQ. Trimming cost V 2 bases and J 0 bases; bases outside gene matches: 5. The CDR3 contains 16 residues. The CDR3 region has the DNA TGCGCCAGCAGCTTTATGGGCGGGAGCTCCTACAATGAGCAGTTCTTC. The encoded protein is CASSFMGGSSYNEQFF.

The rearrangement links TRBV6-5 to TRBJ1-2, with TRBD1 as a possible D gene (5 bases). CDR3 length: 16 residues. V was pared by 0 bases and J by 4 bases, with 15 bases between. CDR1 is MNHEY, CDR2 SVGAGI, per germline. The CDR3: CASSYSFSGAFYGYTF. CDR3 sequence (DNA): TGTGCCAGCAGTTACTCATTTTCCGGGGCTTTCTATGGCTACACCTTC.

The chain uses TRBV7-9 and TRBJ2-1; D not resolved. The CDR3 loop spans 12 amino acids. Germline V gene data show CDR1 as SEHNR and CDR2 as FQNEAQ (reference sequence). Trimming removed 4 bases from V and 9 bases from J, with 10 bases in between. CDR3 DNA sequence: TGTGCCAGCAGCTCCTTTAGCATTGAGCAGTTCTTC. Its translation is CASSSFSIEQFF.

The chain employs TRBV28 and TRBJ2-1; D perhaps matches TRBD1 (6 bases). The V end was cut by 5 bases, the J end by 4 bases, with 15 bases between. Germline V lookup: CDR1 MDHEN, CDR2 SYDVKM. The CDR3 spans 15 residues. The CDR3 sequence is CASSVQGSPYNEQFF. The CDR3 bases are TGTGCCAGCAGTGTACAGGGTTCTCCTTACAATGAGCAGTTCTTC. The full variable domain, its missing parts supplied by reference TRBV28 and TRBJ2-1, is DVKVTQSSRYLVKRTGEKVFLECVQDMDHENMFWYRQDPGLGLRLIYFSYDVKMKEKGDIPEGYSVSREKKERFSLILESASTNQTSMYLCASSVQGSPYNEQFFGPGTRLTVL.

The chain joins TRBV9 to TRBJ2-1, with D perhaps being TRBD1 or TRBD2 (5 bases each). The CDR3 loop spans 15 amino acids. Trimming shortened V by 3 bases and J by 7 bases, and 17 bases separated the two germline ends. In germline, CDR1 is SGDLS, CDR2 YYNGEE. This chain's CDR3 is CASSARRDRGNEQFF. CDR3 coding DNA: TGTGCCAGCAGCGCGCGACGGGACCGGGGTAATGAGCAGTTCTTC.

In its sample, this clone was seen once. V usage is TRBV28 and J usage is TRBJ2-7, with 9 bases fitting TRBD1. This CDR3 region has 14 residues. Germline V gives CDR1 MDHEN, CDR2 SYDVKM. V lost 8 bases and J lost 5; bases outside the gene matches: 10. For the CDR3, the DNA is TGTGCCAGCGGTACCACAGGGGGCCATCACGAGCAGTACTTC. Protein sequence: CASGTTGGHHEQYF.

The chain employs TRBV27 and TRBJ2-5; 11 bases align to TRBD2. This CDR3 has 15 residues. V was clipped by 5 bases and J by 6 bases; unmatched bases: 8. In germline, CDR1 is MNHEY, CDR2 SMNVEV (reference sequence). CDR3 DNA: TGTGCCAGCAGTCCATTAGCGGGAGGGGTAAAGACCCAGTACTTC. It translates to CASSPLAGGVKTQYF.

The chain recombines TRBV5-1 with TRBJ2-6, with TRBD2 matching 13 bases. The ends lost 4 bases at V and 1 base at J; junction bases unmatched: 5. CDR3 length: 18 amino acids. Germline CDR1 is SGHRS and CDR2 is YFSETQ. The CDR3 DNA follows: TGCGCCAGCAGCCCGACGGGACTAGCGGGATCTGGGGCCAACGTCCTGACTTTC. It codes for CASSPTGLAGSGANVLTF.

On this clone itself: Other DNA sequences from this sample encode an identical CDR3 as well. The chain has TRBV2 and TRBJ2-3; 11 nucleotides agree with TRBD2. Unmatched junction bases numbered 1, after V lost 5 bases and J lost 0 bases. Germline V gene lookup returns CDR1 SNHLY and CDR2 FYNNEI. The CDR3 spans 15 residues. Here the CDR3 reads CASSRTSGSTDTQYF. CDR3 nucleotide sequence: TGTGCCAGCAGTCGGACTAGCGGGAGCACAGATACGCAGTATTTT.

J is TRBJ2-1 and V is TRBV28, with TRBD1 matching over 8 bases. CDR1 and CDR2 from the germline V gene are MDHEN and SYDVKM. The CDR3 has 17 amino acids. Trimming at V came to 3 bases and at J to 8 bases, leaving 15 bases not matched to a gene. CDR3 sequence reads: CASSLPMRTGLSDEQFF. The CDR3 DNA reads as TGTGCCAGCAGTTTGCCTATGCGGACAGGGTTAAGTGATGAGCAGTTCTTC. Combining the CDR3 with reference TRBV28 and TRBJ2-1 gives the whole variable domain DVKVTQSSRYLVKRTGEKVFLECVQDMDHENMFWYRQDPGLGLRLIYFSYDVKMKEKGDIPEGYSVSREKKERFSLILESASTNQTSMYLCASSLPMRTGLSDEQFFGPGTRLTVL.

The rearrangement uses TRBV7-2 and TRBJ2-5, with 9 bases identical to TRBD1. The CDR3 runs to 14 residues. The germline CDR1 and CDR2 sequences are SGHTA and FQGNSA. V lost 1 base, J lost 5 bases, and 2 bases stayed unmatched. CDR3 residues: CASSLGQGVETQYF. The CDR3 DNA sequence: TGTGCCAGCAGCTTAGGACAGGGGGTCGAGACCCAGTACTTC.